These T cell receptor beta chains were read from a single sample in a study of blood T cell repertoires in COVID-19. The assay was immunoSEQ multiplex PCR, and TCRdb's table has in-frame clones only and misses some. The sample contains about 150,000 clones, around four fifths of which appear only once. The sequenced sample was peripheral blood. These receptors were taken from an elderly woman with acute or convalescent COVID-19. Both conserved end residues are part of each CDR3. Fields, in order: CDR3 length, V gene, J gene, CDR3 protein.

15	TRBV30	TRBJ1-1	CAWKSRISLVTEAFF
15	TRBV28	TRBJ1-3	CASSLAQSSGNTIYF
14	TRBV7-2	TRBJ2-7	CASSLLAGVREQYF
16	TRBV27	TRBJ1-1	CASSFHGQGMNTEAFF
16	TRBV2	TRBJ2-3	CASSELSSGGADTQYF
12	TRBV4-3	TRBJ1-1	CASSQDRGVAFF
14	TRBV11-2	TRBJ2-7	CASSWTDIKYEQYF
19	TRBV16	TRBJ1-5	CASSPFHTGTIFRNQPQHF
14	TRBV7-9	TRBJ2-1	CASTHRDRENEQFF
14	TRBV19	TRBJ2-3	CASSIYLISDTQYF
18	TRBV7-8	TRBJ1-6	CASSLSGQASSYNSPLHF
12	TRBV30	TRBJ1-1	CAWSMVSTEAFF
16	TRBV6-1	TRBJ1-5	CASSEVGGSSNQPQHF
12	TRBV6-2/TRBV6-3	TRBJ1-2	CASSSDRYGYTF
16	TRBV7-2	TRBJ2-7	CASSLVAGGNRYEQYF
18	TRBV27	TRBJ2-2	CASSLSGMGQENTGELFF
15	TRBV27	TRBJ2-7	CASSLSFAGTYEQYF
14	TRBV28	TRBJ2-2	CASSYRTGAGELFF
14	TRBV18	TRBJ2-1	CASSTVEGWNEQFF
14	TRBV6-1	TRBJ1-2	CASSENRGEDGYTF
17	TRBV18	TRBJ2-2	CASSEGLAGVYTGELFF
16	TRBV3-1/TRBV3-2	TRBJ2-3	CASSLGTSAIPDTQYF
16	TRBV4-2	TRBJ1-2	CASSQDPTGGPYGYTF
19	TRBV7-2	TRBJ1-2	CASSSKPGTGEISNYGYTF